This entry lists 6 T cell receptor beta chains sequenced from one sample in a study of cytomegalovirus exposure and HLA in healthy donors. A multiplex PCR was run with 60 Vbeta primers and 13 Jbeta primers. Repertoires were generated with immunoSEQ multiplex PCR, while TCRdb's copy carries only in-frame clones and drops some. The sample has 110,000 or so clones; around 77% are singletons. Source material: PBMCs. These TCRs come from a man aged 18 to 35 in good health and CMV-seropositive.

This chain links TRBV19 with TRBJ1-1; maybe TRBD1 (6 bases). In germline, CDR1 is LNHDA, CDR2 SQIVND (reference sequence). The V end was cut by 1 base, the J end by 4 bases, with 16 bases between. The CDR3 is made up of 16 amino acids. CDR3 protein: CASSIAGGGGFTEAFF. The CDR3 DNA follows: TGTGCCAGTAGTATAGCCGGCGGGGGGGGCTTCACTGAAGCTTTCTTT.

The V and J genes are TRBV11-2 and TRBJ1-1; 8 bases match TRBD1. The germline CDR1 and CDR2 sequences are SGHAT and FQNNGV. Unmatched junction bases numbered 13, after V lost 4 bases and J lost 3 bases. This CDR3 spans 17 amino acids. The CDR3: CASSSSPDRVIDTEAFF. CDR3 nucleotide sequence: TGTGCCAGCAGCTCGTCCCCGGACAGGGTAATAGACACTGAAGCTTTCTTT.

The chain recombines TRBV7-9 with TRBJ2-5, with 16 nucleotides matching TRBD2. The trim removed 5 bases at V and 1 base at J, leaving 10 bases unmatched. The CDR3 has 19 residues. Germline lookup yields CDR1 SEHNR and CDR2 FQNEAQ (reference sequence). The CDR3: CASSRGTSGGAPFQETQYF. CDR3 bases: TGTGCCAGCAGCCGAGGGACTAGCGGGGGGGCCCCGTTCCAAGAGACCCAGTACTTC.

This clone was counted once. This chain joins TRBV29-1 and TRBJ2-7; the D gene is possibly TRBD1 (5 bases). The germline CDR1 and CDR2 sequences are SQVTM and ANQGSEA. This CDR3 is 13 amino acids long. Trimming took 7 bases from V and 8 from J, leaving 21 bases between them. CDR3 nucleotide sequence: TGCAGCGGCTTGGGCAGGGAACTTGTAAAGCAGTACTTC. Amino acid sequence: CSGLGRELVKQYF.

The CDR3: CAISAERNTEAFF. CDR3 DNA: TGTGCCATCAGTGCCGAGAGGAACACTGAAGCTTTCTTT. V usage is TRBV10-3 and J usage is TRBJ1-1; D gene uncertain. The CDR3 has 13 residues. V was pared by 4 bases and J by 1 base, with 7 bases between. From germline, CDR1 is ENHRY and CDR2 SYGVKD.

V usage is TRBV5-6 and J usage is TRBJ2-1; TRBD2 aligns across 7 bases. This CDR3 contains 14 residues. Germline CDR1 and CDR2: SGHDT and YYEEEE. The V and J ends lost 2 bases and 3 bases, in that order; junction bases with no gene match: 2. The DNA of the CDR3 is TGTGCCAGCAGCTTAGGCGGGAGCTACAATGAGCAGTTCTTC. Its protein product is CASSLGGSYNEQFF.